Sequencing of this TCR beta chain was carried out in a study of blood T cell repertoires in COVID-19. As processed by the authors: Estimated nucleated cell counts came from reference gene primer amplification. The protocol was immunoSEQ multiplex PCR, while the TCRdb copy is restricted to in-frame clones and leaves out a portion. That table furnishes V, J and clone size, whereas the DNA furnished D and trimming. This repertoire shows roughly 500,000 clones, 89% found once; its top ten account for 0.75% to 0.9%. The CDR3 loop spans 17 amino acids. Germline lookup yields CDR1 MDHEN and CDR2 SYDVKM. V lost 8 bases to trimming and J lost 7 bases; unmatched junction nucleotides: 19. It was during active infection that Seattle patients were enrolled and then longitudinally followed.

The receptor comes from a man aged 18 to 30 with COVID-19, enrolled during active disease. Sequences were obtained from peripheral blood. The chain couples TRBV28 to TRBJ1-2, with 10 bases matching TRBD1. CDR3 protein: CASWADRGPHTLLGYTF. The CDR3, as DNA: TGTGCCAGCTGGGCCGACAGGGGGCCCCATACGCTACTTGGCTACACCTTC.